The clone carrying this TCR beta chain was seen repeatedly, ten times or more. Its antigen is as yet unknown. The sample is drawn from a study of CD8 T cells in ankylosing spondylitis. V was trimmed by 2 bases and J by 3 bases, leaving 8 bases between them. This CDR3 spans 14 amino acids. The TCR beta libraries were generated through quantitative 5'-RACE incorporating molecular barcodes. TCRdb itself ran the 5' RACE reads through MiXCR, one entry per CDR3 protein. The data show approximately 400,000 distinct CDR3 sequences, 17% seen once. Findings and limits, study-wide: Disease-associated clones were reportedly significantly overrepresented in matched ankylosing spondylitis synovial fluid. One TCR beta motif, made up of about 8 highly homologous variants, appeared characteristic of ankylosing spondylitis blood. Reactive arthritis synovial fluid and blood previously showed some of these motif variants.

V is TRBV12-3 or TRBV12-4 and J is TRBJ1-5; D possibly corresponds to TRBD1 (6 bases). The origin of this receptor is a male donor with ankylosing spondylitis. Sequencing was carried out using blood, either unsorted or a sorted T cell fraction (not recorded which). The CDR3 spells CASSLRTDNQPQHF. CDR3 nucleotides: TGTGCCAGCAGTTTAAGGACAGACAATCAGCCCCAGCATTTT.